Listed here are 31 T cell receptor beta chains from one sample, sequenced in a study of control samples from healthy donors and cancer patients. The table came from immunoSEQ multiplex PCR; TCRdb's copy has only in-frame clones and leaves some out. Among some 100,000 clones listed, about 91% were seen once. Material: blood. Every receptor here comes from a man aged 30 to 45 in good health.

This rearrangement joins TRBV25-1 to TRBJ1-3, with D perhaps TRBD1 (6 bases). The CDR3 covers 15 residues. With 1 base removed from V and 4 bases from J, the gap between germline ends came to 11 bases. Germline loops: CDR1 MGHDK, CDR2 SYGVNS. CDR3 protein: CASSEFGGRGNTIYF. The CDR3, as DNA: TGTGCCAGCAGTGAATTTGGGGGCAGGGGAAACACCATATATTTT.

CDR3: CASSLVPRNEQFF. Here the CDR3 DNA reads TGTGCCAGCAGCTTAGTTCCCCGGAATGAGCAGTTCTTC. The V call is TRBV7-2, the J call TRBJ2-1; D unresolved. Per the germline V gene, CDR1 is SGHTA and CDR2 is FQGNSA. CDR3 length: 13 residues. V lost 1 base to trimming and J lost 7 bases, with 8 bases between them. Combining the CDR3 with reference TRBV7-2 and TRBJ2-1 gives the whole variable domain GAGVSQSPSNKVTEKGKDVELRCDPISGHTALYWYRQSLGQGLEFLIYFQGNSAPDKSGLPSDRFSAERTGGSVSTLTIQRTQQEDSAVYLCASSLVPRNEQFFGPGTRLTVL.

The chain links TRBV27 to TRBJ1-1; weak D call: TRBD1 (5 bases). The CDR3 contains 14 residues. CDR1 and CDR2 from the germline V gene are MNHEY and SMNVEV (reference sequence). Trimming took off 6 bases at V and 6 bases at J, with 17 bases between the two ends. CDR3 region: CASSGQGPLAEAFF. As DNA, the CDR3 is TGTGCCAGCAGCGGGCAGGGACCTCTGGCTGAAGCTTTCTTT.

This clone appeared a single time. This rearrangement joins TRBV14 to TRBJ1-1; the D is unclear. V lost 0 bases and J 0 bases, leaving 11 bases between the germline ends. Germline loops: CDR1 SGHDN, CDR2 FVKESK. CDR3 length equals 16 residues. The CDR3 is CASSQELDRMNTEAFF. As DNA, the CDR3 is TGTGCCAGCAGCCAAGAGTTGGATAGGATGAACACTGAAGCTTTCTTT.

The genes are TRBV27 and TRBJ2-1, with a tentative D call TRBD2 (6 bases). V lost 2 bases and J lost 4, with 15 bases in between. Germline lookup yields CDR1 MNHEY and CDR2 SMNVEV (reference sequence). The CDR3 totals 16 residues. The CDR3 DNA is TGTGCCAGCAGTTTAGCGGCGGGAATCATATACAATGAGCAGTTCTTC. The encoded protein is CASSLAAGIIYNEQFF.

The rearrangement uses TRBV5-1 and TRBJ2-1, with a possible D match to TRBD2 (5 bases). This CDR3 region has 15 residues. CDR1 SGHRS and CDR2 YFSETQ come from the germline V gene. Trimming left V 0 bases short and J 1 base short, with 8 bases between. This chain's CDR3 is CASSLAWESYNEQFF. As DNA, the CDR3 is TGCGCCAGCAGCTTGGCCTGGGAGTCCTACAATGAGCAGTTCTTC.

V usage is TRBV12-3 or TRBV12-4 and J usage is TRBJ2-4; D uncertain. CDR3 length: 12 residues. V was cut by 3 bases and J by 7 bases, with 7 bases left in between. The CDR3: CASSLARNIQYF. DNA for the CDR3: TGTGCCAGCAGTTTGGCCCGGAACATTCAGTACTTC.

The rearrangement links TRBV7-9 to TRBJ1-2; 8 nucleotides line up with TRBD1. The CDR3 totals 16 residues. In germline, CDR1 is SEHNR, CDR2 FQNEAQ (reference sequence). With V trimmed by 5 bases and J by 2 bases, 10 bases remained unmatched. CDR3 in amino acids: CASSDEDRELNYGYTF. The CDR3 DNA reads TGTGCCAGCAGCGACGAGGACAGGGAACTCAACTATGGCTACACCTTC.

The chain couples TRBV29-1 to TRBJ2-3, with D uncertain. CDR3 length equals 13 residues. Germline V gene lookup returns CDR1 SQVTM and CDR2 ANQGSEA. V lost 1 base to trimming and J lost 2 bases, with 7 bases between them. CDR3 residues: CSVEGRLTDTQYF. The CDR3, as DNA: TGCAGCGTTGAAGGTAGGCTCACAGATACGCAGTATTTT.

DNA for the CDR3: TGTGCCAGCAGTTATACCGGGACAGGTAACGAGCAGTACTTC. Its translation: CASSYTGTGNEQYF. V and J are TRBV6-5 and TRBJ2-7, with 8 bases aligning to TRBD1. The CDR3 consists of 14 residues. After removal of 3 bases from V and 5 bases from J, the junction contained 6 bases not matched to a gene. CDR1 MNHEY and CDR2 SVGAGI come from the germline V gene.

The V and J genes are TRBV5-1 and TRBJ2-7; 7 bases are shared with TRBD2. Germline CDR1 SGHRS, CDR2 YFSETQ. With 4 bases clipped from V and 3 bases from J, the junction kept 7 bases outside the gene matches. The CDR3 contains 14 residues. The CDR3 DNA is TGCGCCAGCAGCCTGAGCGGGACCTTCTACGAGCAGTACTTC. This encodes CASSLSGTFYEQYF.

The chain joins TRBV5-1 to TRBJ2-7, with a weak D call TRBD2 (5 bases). In germline, CDR1 is SGHRS, CDR2 YFSETQ. The CDR3 totals 15 residues. V shed 4 bases and J shed 1 base, with 15 bases lying between them. This CDR3 is CASSTREIGSYEQYF. As DNA, the CDR3 is TGCGCCAGCAGCACCCGGGAAATAGGGTCCTACGAGCAGTACTTC.

This sequence joins TRBV7-2 and TRBJ2-1; D may be TRBD1 or TRBD2 (6 bases each). Germline loops: CDR1 SGHTA, CDR2 FQGNSA. This CDR3 contains 16 residues. Trimming stripped 4 bases from V and 2 bases from J, with 15 bases between. CDR3 DNA: TGTGCCAGCAGCTCCCCAGCAGGGGAGGCCTACAATGAGCAGTTCTTC. Amino acid sequence: CASSSPAGEAYNEQFF.

This clone appeared a single time. The V gene is TRBV6-5, the J gene TRBJ1-1, with no clear D. Germline CDR1 is MNHEY and CDR2 is SVGAGI. Trimming cost V 9 bases and J 1 base, with 12 bases left between them. The CDR3 is 13 residues long. Here the CDR3 reads CASVRSGNTEAFF. CDR3 bases: TGTGCCAGTGTGAGGTCAGGGAACACTGAAGCTTTCTTT.

The rearrangement uses TRBV27 and TRBJ2-1, with D perhaps TRBD1 (6 bases). The CDR3 consists of 14 residues. Trimming took 6 bases from V and 1 from J, leaving 10 bases between them. In germline, CDR1 is MNHEY, CDR2 SMNVEV (reference sequence). CDR3 amino acids: CASSPRGSYNEQFF. CDR3 nucleotides: TGTGCCAGCAGCCCAAGGGGGTCCTACAATGAGCAGTTCTTC.

J is TRBJ2-1 and V is TRBV9, with unresolved D. Trimming took off 10 bases at V and 8 bases at J, with 13 bases between the two ends. Germline-derived CDR1 and CDR2 are SGDLS and YYNGEE. This CDR3 region has 11 residues. CDR3 sequence: CASEHGHEQFF. For the CDR3, the DNA is TGTGCCTCCGAGCATGGCCATGAGCAGTTCTTC. Based on the CDR3 plus reference TRBV9 and TRBJ2-1, the full variable domain is DSGVTQTPKHLITATGQRVTLRCSPRSGDLSVYWYQQSLDQGLQFLIQYYNGEERAKGNILERFSAQQFPDLHSELNLSSLELGDSALYFCASEHGHEQFFGPGTRLTVL.

The CDR3 loop is CASSLAGSGGNTIYF. CDR3 coding DNA: TGTGCCAGCAGCTTAGCAGGGTCTGGTGGAAACACCATATATTTT. The rearrangement links TRBV7-6 to TRBJ1-3, with no clear D. The CDR3 totals 15 residues. In germline, CDR1 is SGHVS, CDR2 FNYEAQ. Deletions cut 0 bases from V and 3 bases from J, with 9 bases between.

The rearrangement uses TRBV4-1 and TRBJ1-5; D may be TRBD1 (6 bases). CDR3 size: 16 residues. CDR1 is MGHRA and CDR2 is YSYEKL in the germline V gene. Trimming removed 3 bases from V and 0 bases from J, with 12 bases in between. The CDR3 nucleotides read TGCGCCAGCAGCCAGGAAGGGGGATATAGCAATCAGCCCCAGCATTTT. Protein sequence: CASSQEGGYSNQPQHF.

The chain combines TRBV30 with TRBJ1-4; 8 bases map to TRBD1. The CDR3 contains 13 residues. V trimming: 4 bases; J trimming: 5 bases; junction bases outside the gene matches: 3. Germline CDR1 is GTSNPN and CDR2 is SVGIG (reference sequence). CDR3 nucleotides: TGTGCCTGGAATCGACAGGGGAATGAAAAACTGTTTTTT. Residues: CAWNRQGNEKLFF.

The chain employs TRBV29-1 and TRBJ2-5, with D unresolved. V was pared by 0 bases and J by 7 bases, with 21 bases between. CDR3 length: 16 amino acids. Germline V CDR1 and CDR2: SQVTM, ANQGSEA. The CDR3 is CSVEDYFRTPRTTQYF. The CDR3, as DNA: TGCAGCGTTGAAGATTATTTCAGGACCCCCCGGACGACCCAGTACTTC.

CDR3 loop: CATQAGGPGDTQYF. The CDR3 nucleotides read TGTGCCACCCAAGCGGGAGGGCCTGGGGATACGCAGTATTTT. The chain has TRBV19 and TRBJ2-3; 10 bases line up with TRBD2. The CDR3 extends over 14 amino acids. In germline, CDR1 is LNHDA, CDR2 SQIVND (reference sequence). The V segment lost 10 bases and the J segment 6 bases; nucleotides outside the gene matches: 10.

V and J are TRBV7-8 and TRBJ2-4, with 8 bases fitting TRBD2. Losses at the gene ends were 4 bases for V and 7 bases for J; bases not matched to a gene: 9. The CDR3 covers 15 residues. Per germline, CDR1 SGHVS and CDR2 FQNEAQ. CDR3 DNA sequence: TGTGCCAGCAGCTCTCTCCGGGGGGGCAGGAACATTCAGTACTTC. It codes for CASSSLRGGRNIQYF.

In regard to this clone: The germline gene is not matched at one end of the junction; a read error may be the cause. The chain uses TRBV6-4 and TRBJ1-1; 8 positions agree with TRBD1. The CDR3 is made up of 12 amino acids. Germline values: CDR1 MRHNA, CDR2 SNTAGT. The CDR3 DNA reads as TGTGCCAGCAAAAACTCAGGGGGCCGGCCGTCCTTT. Its translation: CASKNSGGRPSF.

The chain joins TRBV19 to TRBJ2-3; 10 nucleotides line up with TRBD1. Looked up from germline, CDR1 is LNHDA and CDR2 is SQIVND (reference sequence). This CDR3 comprises 14 residues. After removal of 6 bases from V and 3 bases from J, the junction contained 3 bases not matched to a gene. CDR3 nucleotides: TGTGCCAGTAGAGGACAGGGGGGGACAGATACGCAGTATTTT. Residues: CASRGQGGTDTQYF. The whole variable domain, remainder taken from reference TRBV19 and TRBJ2-3, is DGGITQSPKYLFRKEGQNVTLSCEQNLNHDAMYWYRQDPGQGLRLIYYSQIVNDFQKGDIAEGYSVSREKKESFPLTVTSAQKNPTAFYLCASRGQGGTDTQYFGPGTRLTVL.

This chain joins TRBV9 and TRBJ2-7; TRBD2 matches at 7 bases. Germline V gene lookup returns CDR1 SGDLS and CDR2 YYNGEE. Losses at the gene ends were 4 bases for V and 4 bases for J; bases not matched to a gene: 11. CDR3 length: 15 amino acids. Here the CDR3 DNA reads TGTGCCAGCAGCCCCGGGTGGCGGGAGATATACGAGCAGTACTTC. It yields the protein CASSPGWREIYEQYF.

The chain has TRBV29-1 and TRBJ2-3; D is unresolved. Trimming cost V 3 bases and J 4 bases, with 8 bases left between them. CDR3 size: 12 residues. Germline-derived CDR1 and CDR2 are SQVTM and ANQGSEA. For the CDR3, the DNA is TGCAGCGTTGATCTGGGTGCAGATACGCAGTATTTT. This encodes CSVDLGADTQYF.

As for this clone: Other nucleotide sequences from this sample produce the same CDR3. The V and J genes are TRBV9 and TRBJ2-3; possibly TRBD2 for D (7 bases). Germline values: CDR1 SGDLS, CDR2 YYNGEE. V was pared by 3 bases and J by 0 bases, with 14 bases between. This CDR3 comprises 16 residues. CDR3 protein: CASSALGGASTDTQYF. For the CDR3, the DNA is TGTGCCAGCAGCGCCCTGGGGGGGGCTAGCACAGATACGCAGTATTTT.

The chain couples TRBV7-2 to TRBJ1-1; the D is unclear. Germline V CDR1 and CDR2: SGHTA, FQGNSA. The CDR3 totals 14 residues. The ends were cut back, 1 base at V and 0 bases at J, with 6 bases in the middle. CDR3 region: CASSLGGLNTEAFF. In DNA form, the CDR3 reads TGTGCCAGCAGCTTAGGCGGTTTGAACACTGAAGCTTTCTTT.

V and J are TRBV6-5 and TRBJ2-5; D perhaps matches TRBD1 (5 bases). The CDR3 is 14 amino acids. Trimming took off 2 bases at V and 5 bases at J, with 12 bases between the two ends. The germline CDR1 and CDR2 sequences are MNHEY and SVGAGI. The CDR3 reads CASSYGRDTETQYF. The CDR3 DNA reads TGTGCCAGCAGTTACGGCAGGGATACGGAGACCCAGTACTTC.

The V gene is TRBV11-3, the J gene TRBJ1-1; weak D call: TRBD1 (5 bases). The V end lost 2 bases, the J end lost 2 bases, and 21 bases lay between the germline ends. Germline assignment: CDR1 SGHNT and CDR2 YENEEA. The CDR3 extends over 18 amino acids. The CDR3 DNA follows: TGTGCCAGCAGCTTACTCCCCCCTGGGGGGGTCCGAAACACTGAAGCTTTCTTT. This encodes CASSLLPPGGVRNTEAFF.

For the CDR3, the DNA is TGTGCCACCCCGTTGACTAGCTGCAATGAGCAGTTCTTC. It is translated as CATPLTSCNEQFF. The genes are TRBV27 and TRBJ2-1, with 7 bases that match TRBD2. Trimming removed 10 bases from V and 6 bases from J; junction bases left unmatched: 9. Germline assignment: CDR1 MNHEY and CDR2 SMNVEV (reference sequence). The CDR3 runs to 13 residues.